This paragraph covers one T cell receptor beta chain sequence. Trimming removed 7 bases from V and 4 bases from J; junction bases left unmatched: 9. Per the germline V gene, CDR1 is MNHEY and CDR2 is SVGAGI. This CDR3 is built from 14 residues. This sample stems from a study of blood T cell repertoires in COVID-19. Across the whole study: Samples of COVID-19 (acute and convalescent) were obtained from the United States, Italy and Spain.

As processed by the authors: Amplification from reference gene primers served as the basis for estimated nucleated cell counts. Profiling relied on immunoSEQ multiplex PCR, and the TCRdb table lists in-frame clones only, not all of them. The V and J calls and the clone size are those of that table, but D and trimming were determined from the DNA. The sample shows 110,000 to 150,000 clones, approximately 80% of them seen only once. The TCR was taken from a woman younger than 30 who had been exposed to COVID-19. The V and J genes are TRBV6-5 and TRBJ1-1; 7 nucleotides agree with TRBD1. The source material was PBMCs or T cells enriched from blood (not recorded which). CDR3 amino acids: CASNTEGASTEAFF. CDR3 bases: TGTGCCAGCAACACGGAGGGGGCAAGCACTGAAGCTTTCTTT.